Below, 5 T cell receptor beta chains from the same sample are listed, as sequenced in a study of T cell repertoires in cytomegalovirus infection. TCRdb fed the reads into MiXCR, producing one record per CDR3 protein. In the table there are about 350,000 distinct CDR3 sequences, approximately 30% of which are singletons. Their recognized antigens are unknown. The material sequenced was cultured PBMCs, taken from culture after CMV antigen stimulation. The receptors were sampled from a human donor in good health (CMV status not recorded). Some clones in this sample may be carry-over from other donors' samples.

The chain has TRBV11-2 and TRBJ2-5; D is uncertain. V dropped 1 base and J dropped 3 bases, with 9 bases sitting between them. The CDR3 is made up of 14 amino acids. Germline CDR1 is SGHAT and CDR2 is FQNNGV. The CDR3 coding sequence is TGTGCCAGCAGCTTAGGGCAGAGTAAAGAGACCCAGTACTTC. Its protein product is CASSLGQSKETQYF.

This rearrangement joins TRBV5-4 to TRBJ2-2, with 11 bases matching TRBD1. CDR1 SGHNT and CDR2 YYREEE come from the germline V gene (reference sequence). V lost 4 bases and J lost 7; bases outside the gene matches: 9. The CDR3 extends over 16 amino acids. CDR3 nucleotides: TGTGCCAGCAGCCAGGGGGACAGGGGGTTTGTCGGGGAGCTGTTTTTT. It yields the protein CASSQGDRGFVGELFF.

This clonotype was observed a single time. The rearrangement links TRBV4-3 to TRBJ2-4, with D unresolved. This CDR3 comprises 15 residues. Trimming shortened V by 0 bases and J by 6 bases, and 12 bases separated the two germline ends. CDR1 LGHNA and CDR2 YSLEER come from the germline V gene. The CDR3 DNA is TGCGCCAGCAGCCAAGAGTCGGCGACACCAAACATTCAGTACTTC. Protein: CASSQESATPNIQYF.

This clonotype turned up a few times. The CDR3 region is CATSEEAGVGTQYF. CDR3 nucleotides: TGTGCCACCAGTGAAGAAGCGGGAGTGGGGACCCAGTACTTC. The J gene is TRBJ2-5, the V gene TRBV24-1, with 8 bases lining up with TRBD2. This CDR3 has 14 amino acids. V trimming: 4 bases; J trimming: 7 bases; junction bases outside the gene matches: 7. The germline V gene has CDR1 KGHDR and CDR2 SFDVKD.

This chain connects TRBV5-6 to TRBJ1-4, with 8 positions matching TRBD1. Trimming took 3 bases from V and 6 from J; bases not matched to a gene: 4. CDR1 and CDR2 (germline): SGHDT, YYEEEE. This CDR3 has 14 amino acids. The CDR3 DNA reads TGTGCCAGCAGCTGGGGACAGGCCCATGAAAAACTGTTTTTT. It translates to CASSWGQAHEKLFF.